Here is one TCR beta chain with its context. Authors' data handling: Reference gene primer amplification in the assay estimated nucleated cell counts. This table comes from immunoSEQ multiplex PCR, and its TCRdb copy is limited to in-frame clones, with some not included. D and trimming were read from the DNA, whereas the V and J calls and clone size are those reported in that table. The sample holds almost 100,000 clones, around 86% seen once. These data belong to a study of blood T cell repertoires in COVID-19. Across the whole study: Samples came from the United States, Italy and Spain, spanning acute and convalescent COVID-19. Sources were T cells, B-cell-depleted T cells, or PBMCs; the material itself was cDNA or gDNA.

The V segment lost 0 bases and the J segment 7 bases; nucleotides outside the gene matches: 4. CDR1 SGHTS and CDR2 YDEGEE come from the germline V gene. There are 14 residues in the CDR3. The chain links TRBV5-8 to TRBJ1-2; the match to TRBD1 covers 9 bases. The receptor comes from a man in his fifties or sixties with acute or convalescent COVID-19. Sequencing used peripheral blood. CDR3 sequence: CASSLEGQGSGYTF. The DNA of the CDR3 is TGTGCCAGCAGCTTGGAGGGACAGGGCTCTGGCTACACCTTC.